The 9 T cell receptor beta chains below all came from one sample that was sequenced in a study of T-cell memory formation after mild COVID-19 listed by TCRdb under 2021. The protocol used for the library was 5' RACE. Data came from an Illumina NovaSeq 6000. TCRdb reran the public reads through fastp at Q25 and MiXCR, keeping productive beta chains. Every distinct CDR3 protein forms one entry, paired with its most common genes and DNA. The sample table holds about 600,000 distinct CDR3 sequences, of which less than 25% were seen once. Together, the top ten hold about 8.2% of the sample. Sequencing was performed on PBMCs or a T cell subset sorted from them (not recorded which). These receptors were collected from an adult woman who had mild COVID-19 (a few samples of this study predate the infection). The sample titles of this study are shuffled in the database, so cell type and time point are left out; the donor was told from shared clones.

The J gene is TRBJ1-2, the V gene TRBV12-3 or TRBV12-4; D call uncertain. The CDR3 extends over 12 amino acids. V lost 6 bases and J 3 bases, leaving 8 bases between the germline ends. The CDR3: CASRLTDYGYTF. The CDR3 nucleotides read TGTGCCAGCAGATTGACTGACTATGGCTACACCTTC.

There are a few counts of this clonotype. The chain links TRBV29-1 to TRBJ2-1; possibly TRBD1 for D (6 bases). V was trimmed by 7 bases and J by 5 bases, leaving 15 bases between them. This CDR3 is 13 amino acids long. Germline V gives CDR1 SQVTM, CDR2 ANQGSEA. This CDR3 reads CSARQDVNNEQFF. The CDR3 DNA is TGCAGCGCCCGACAGGATGTGAACAATGAGCAGTTCTTC.

The chain carries TRBV5-5 and TRBJ2-7, with D maybe TRBD2 (6 bases). V lost 0 bases, J lost 3 bases, and 10 bases lay in between. The germline V gene has CDR1 SGHKS and CDR2 YYEKEE (reference sequence). There are 14 residues in the CDR3. CDR3 amino acids: CASSLGRGSYEQYF. The CDR3 DNA reads as TGTGCCAGCAGCTTGGGACGGGGGAGCTACGAGCAGTACTTC.

This clonotype has just a few counts. The CDR3 DNA is TGTGCCAGCAGCTTAACAGGGGGTAGGAGCATTCAGTACTTC. The encoded protein is CASSLTGGRSIQYF. The chain has TRBV7-3 and TRBJ2-4; weak D call: TRBD1 (6 bases). The ends were cut back, 0 bases at V and 9 bases at J, with 12 bases in the middle. This CDR3 has 14 amino acids. Germline CDR1 is SGHTA and CDR2 is FQGTGA.

This clonotype was seen a few times. The chain employs TRBV4-3 and TRBJ1-6; the D gene is possibly TRBD1 (5 bases). Germline lookup yields CDR1 LGHNA and CDR2 YSLEER. V was cut by 1 base and J by 5 bases, with 15 bases left in between. This CDR3 is built from 17 residues. CDR3 sequence (DNA): TGCGCCAGCAGCCAAGTTTCCCGGGGGTACGATAATTCACCCCTCCACTTT. Protein product: CASSQVSRGYDNSPLHF.

This clonotype was counted at least ten times. The V and J genes are TRBV28 and TRBJ1-1; 8 bases are shared with TRBD1. CDR1 MDHEN and CDR2 SYDVKM come from the germline V gene. After removal of 4 bases from V and 11 bases from J, the junction contained 6 bases not matched to a gene. CDR3 size: 12 residues. CDR3 amino acids: CASSSLDRAAFF. The CDR3 region has the DNA TGTGCCAGCAGTTCCTTGGACAGGGCGGCTTTCTTT.

This clonotype showed up just a few times. The chain uses TRBV4-1 and TRBJ2-2; 7 positions match TRBD1. CDR3 length equals 16 residues. CDR1 is MGHRA, CDR2 YSYEKL, per germline. After removal of 4 bases from V and 4 bases from J, the junction contained 9 bases not matched to a gene. Here the CDR3 reads CASSPPDAGGTGELFF. As DNA, the CDR3 is TGCGCCAGCAGCCCCCCCGACGCAGGGGGCACCGGGGAGCTGTTTTTT.

This clonotype was observed a handful of times. The rearrangement joins TRBV7-8 to TRBJ1-3, with 7 bases identical to TRBD1. The ends lost 2 bases at V and 0 bases at J; junction bases unmatched: 1. Per the germline V gene, CDR1 is SGHVS and CDR2 is FQNEAQ. The CDR3 is 15 residues long. DNA of the CDR3: TGTGCCAGCAGCTTAAAGGGGGCCTCTGGAAACACCATATATTTT. Protein sequence: CASSLKGASGNTIYF.

This clonotype came up many times. The rearrangement links TRBV20-1 to TRBJ1-1; possibly TRBD1 for D (5 bases). The CDR3 length is 15 residues. The germline V gene encodes CDR1 DFQATT and CDR2 SNEGSKA (reference sequence). Between the trimmed V and J ends, which lost 5 bases and 0 bases, there was a span of 16 bases. CDR3 coding DNA: TGCAGTGCTCTGGGGCAGACGTGGATGAACACTGAAGCTTTCTTT. Amino acid sequence: CSALGQTWMNTEAFF.